This TCR beta chain was sequenced in a study of blood T cell repertoires in COVID-19. At the level of the study: Material from acute and convalescent COVID-19 was sourced from the United States, Italy and Spain.

TCRdb keeps only in-frame clones here, not all; method: immunoSEQ multiplex PCR. The sample holds around 300,000 clones, around 89% seen once. The V and J ends lost 4 bases and 7 bases, in that order; junction bases with no gene match: 9. CDR3 size: 16 residues. Germline V gives CDR1 SEHNR, CDR2 FQNEAQ (reference sequence). Sequencing used peripheral blood. This chain joins TRBV7-9 and TRBJ2-1, with 11 nucleotides matching TRBD2. The receptor was derived from a woman aged 50 to 65 with active or convalescent COVID-19. CDR3: CASSSPSGGPLNEQFF. As DNA, the CDR3 is TGTGCCAGCAGCTCTCCTAGCGGGGGGCCTTTAAATGAGCAGTTCTTC.